Listed here are 18 T cell receptor beta chains from one sample, sequenced in a study of coeliac disease (dated by TCRdb to between 2021 and 2023). The protocol used for the library was the immunoSEQ multiplex PCR assay. TCRdb's version of the immuneACCESS table is confined to in-frame rearrangements and falls short of the full clone set. An unresolved V gene accounts for under half of the shortfall where checked; the remainder is of unknown origin. This sample gives over 5,500 clones in total; around two thirds of them show up just once. The leading ten clones occupy approximately 21% of the sample. The sequenced material came from lymphocytes from the gut lamina propria. Per the publication, the cell subset or site label means: lamina propria cell (LPC) fraction of small intestinal biopsy. The receptors come from a man in his sixties with celiac disease on a gluten-free diet.

This clone was found once. The chain uses TRBV28 and TRBJ2-2; 7 nucleotides line up with TRBD1. The CDR3 length is 18 residues. V trimming: 6 bases; J trimming: 0 bases; junction bases outside the gene matches: 13. From germline, CDR1 is MDHEN and CDR2 SYDVKM. The CDR3 DNA follows: TGTGCCAGCAGCCAGCGCCAGGGGGTTTACCCGAACACCGGGGAGCTGTTTTTT. This codes for CASSQRQGVYPNTGELFF.

V usage is TRBV10-3 and J usage is TRBJ2-1; TRBD1 might be the D (6 bases). This CDR3 has 13 amino acids. V dropped 4 bases and J dropped 4 bases, with 8 bases sitting between them. Germline CDR1 ENHRY, CDR2 SYGVKD. CDR3 nucleotide sequence: TGTGCCATCAGTGTGGACAGATACAATGAGCAGTTCTTC. It yields the protein CAISVDRYNEQFF.

The genes are TRBV6-1 and TRBJ1-5, with 9 bases identical to TRBD1. J lost 1 base, V lost 4 bases, and 8 bases had no gene match. The germline gives CDR1 MNHNS, CDR2 SASEGT. The CDR3 spans 17 residues. CDR3 coding DNA: TGTGCCAGCAGTGCCCCGGGACAGGGAATGAGCAATCAGCCCCAGCATTTT. Encoded protein: CASSAPGQGMSNQPQHF.

This clone is large within its sample. The rearrangement joins TRBV5-1 to TRBJ1-2; D unresolved. CDR1 and CDR2 from the germline V gene are SGHRS and YFSETQ. Trimming stripped 1 base from V and 5 bases from J, with 6 bases between. The CDR3 has 12 residues. This CDR3 is CASSLSQYGYTF. CDR3 bases: TGCGCCAGCAGCTTGTCGCAGTATGGCTACACCTTC.

The chain combines TRBV18 with TRBJ2-5; 7 bases align to TRBD1. In germline, CDR1 is KGHSH, CDR2 LQKENI. The CDR3 totals 15 residues. V lost 4 bases, J lost 2 bases, and 7 bases stayed unmatched. The CDR3 nucleotides are TGTGCCAGCTCACGAGAACAGGGGCGACAAGAGACCCAGTACTTC. Encoded protein: CASSREQGRQETQYF.

This rearrangement joins TRBV5-4 to TRBJ1-1, with a weak D call TRBD1 (6 bases). Germline CDR1 is SGHNT and CDR2 is YYREEE (reference sequence). Between the trimmed V and J ends, which lost 0 bases and 4 bases, there was a span of 19 bases. The CDR3 has 17 residues. This CDR3 is CASSLGGVGGGGTEAFF. The CDR3 coding sequence is TGTGCCAGCAGCTTGGGAGGAGTTGGGGGCGGAGGCACTGAAGCTTTCTTT.

The gene calls are TRBV27 and TRBJ1-1; the match to TRBD1 covers 9 bases. The CDR3 runs 15 residues. Trimming cost V 7 bases and J 5 bases; bases outside gene matches: 11. Per germline, CDR1 MNHEY and CDR2 SMNVEV (reference sequence). The CDR3 is CASIPLGTGRTEAFF. The CDR3, as DNA: TGTGCCAGCATCCCTCTCGGGACAGGGAGGACTGAAGCTTTCTTT.

This chain links TRBV2 with TRBJ1-5; D might be TRBD1 (5 bases). Looked up from germline, CDR1 is SNHLY and CDR2 is FYNNEI. The CDR3 sequence is 15 residues long. The V end lost 6 bases, the J end lost 5 bases, and 17 bases lay between the germline ends. This chain's CDR3 is CASRRQGGPYQPQHF. The CDR3 nucleotides are TGTGCCAGCAGGCGGCAGGGTGGGCCATATCAGCCCCAGCATTTT.

The chain combines TRBV5-1 with TRBJ2-2, with TRBD1 matching 10 bases. The trim removed 3 bases at V and 3 bases at J, leaving 5 bases unmatched. The germline CDR1 and CDR2 sequences are SGHRS and YFSETQ. There are 16 residues in the CDR3. CDR3 amino acids: CASSWAGQGDTGELFF. Written as DNA, the CDR3 is TGCGCCAGCAGCTGGGCCGGACAGGGGGACACCGGGGAGCTGTTTTTT.

V gene TRBV29-1 combines with J gene TRBJ1-2, with 8 bases aligning to TRBD1. The CDR3 consists of 13 residues. Germline V lookup: CDR1 SQVTM, CDR2 ANQGSEA. V lost 6 bases, J lost 6 bases, and 9 bases stayed unmatched. CDR3 in DNA: TGCAGCGTGGGGACAGGCCGAGTGGATGGCTACACCTTC. Translating it yields CSVGTGRVDGYTF.

Sample share makes this clone large (0.1 to 1%). The chain links TRBV11-2 to TRBJ2-1; 7 bases line up with TRBD2. The CDR3 has 14 residues. The V and J ends lost 5 bases and 1 base, in that order; junction bases with no gene match: 2. Germline V gene sequence: CDR1 SGHAT, CDR2 FQNNGV. CDR3 in amino acids: CASSMGGSYNEQFF. The DNA of the CDR3 is TGTGCCAGCAGCATGGGGGGGTCCTACAATGAGCAGTTCTTC.

The V call is TRBV7-9, the J call TRBJ1-1, with D tentatively TRBD1 (5 bases). This CDR3 spans 16 amino acids. The germline V and J ends were trimmed by 6 bases and 6 bases, with 23 bases remaining between them. Germline V gene lookup returns CDR1 SEHNR and CDR2 FQNEAQ (reference sequence). DNA for the CDR3: TGTGCCAGCAGTCCCCCCGGTGGCAGGGTGATCCCTGAAGCTTTCTTT. Translating it yields CASSPPGGRVIPEAFF.

The V and J genes are TRBV5-1 and TRBJ1-5, with D unresolved. Germline V lookup: CDR1 SGHRS, CDR2 YFSETQ. V was cut by 0 bases and J by 3 bases, with 10 bases left in between. The CDR3 has 15 residues. This chain's CDR3 is CASSLDGDNNQPQHF. The CDR3, as DNA: TGCGCCAGCAGCTTGGACGGGGATAACAATCAGCCCCAGCATTTT.

This clone came up a few times. The chain recombines TRBV5-6 with TRBJ1-1; D gene unclear. This CDR3 is 16 amino acids long. Per germline, CDR1 SGHDT and CDR2 YYEEEE. V lost 1 base and J lost 1, with 14 bases in between. This chain's CDR3 is CASSLPLLKRNTEAFF. CDR3 coding DNA: TGTGCCAGCAGCTTGCCCCTACTGAAACGGAACACTGAAGCTTTCTTT.

The chain is built from TRBV27 and TRBJ1-1; perhaps TRBD1 as D (5 bases). Germline-derived CDR1 and CDR2 are MNHEY and SMNVEV (reference sequence). V dropped 3 bases and J dropped 4 bases, with 15 bases sitting between them. This CDR3 has 15 residues. CDR3 amino acids: CASSLAPGFSTEAFF. CDR3 in DNA: TGTGCCAGCAGTTTGGCCCCAGGGTTCAGCACTGAAGCTTTCTTT.

The V and J genes are TRBV7-9 and TRBJ1-2; D not resolved. Germline V gene lookup returns CDR1 SEHNR and CDR2 FQNEAQ (reference sequence). V was shortened by 2 bases and J by 8 bases, with 15 bases between the two germline ends. The CDR3 length is 14 residues. In nucleotides, the CDR3 is TGTGCCAGCAGCTTAATATTGGGAGGAGACGGCTACACCTTC. This sequence encodes CASSLILGGDGYTF.

The CDR3 spells CASSTYISDQPQHF. For the CDR3, the DNA is TGTGCCAGCAGCACCTATATCTCGGATCAGCCCCAGCATTTT. The chain couples TRBV6-5 to TRBJ1-5; D gene uncertain. The V gene's germline CDR1 is MNHEY and CDR2 SVGAGI. V lost 6 bases to trimming and J lost 5 bases, with 14 bases between them. This CDR3 is built from 14 residues.

The chain couples TRBV29-1 to TRBJ2-7; D is uncertain. CDR1 is SQVTM, CDR2 ANQGSEA, per germline. The CDR3 sequence is 13 residues long. V was pared by 1 base and J by 5 bases, with 12 bases between. The CDR3 nucleotides read TGCAGCGTTGAAGGGTCAGATCTCAACGAGCAGTACTTC. Its translation is CSVEGSDLNEQYF.